This T cell receptor beta chain is drawn from a study of shared clonotypes between healthy human individuals. CDR1 is GTSNPN, CDR2 SVGIG, per germline (reference sequence). V lost 5 bases, J lost 4 bases, and 15 bases lay in between. The CDR3 runs 13 residues. Using immunoSEQ multiplex PCR, the repertoire was profiled, and TCRdb retains in-frame clones only, with some absent. This sample has about 2.5 million clones, with around 93% found just once. The source of this sequence is a man aged 18-30 years in good health. Some clones in this sample may be carry-over from other donors' samples. The V and J genes are TRBV30 and TRBJ2-7, with a tentative D call TRBD2 (5 bases). Sequencing was done on a sample of naive CD4+ T cells from PBMCs. Subset defined: CD45RA+ positively selected. In DNA form, the CDR3 reads TGTGCCTGGGTCTCCCCGAGGGATTACGAGCAGTACTTC. Translating gives CAWVSPRDYEQYF. Filled out from reference TRBV30 and TRBJ2-7, the complete variable domain reads SQTIHQWPATLVQPVGSPLSLECTVEGTSNPNLYWYRQAAGRGLQLLFYSVGIGQISSEVPQNLSASRPQDRQFILSSKKLLLSDSGFYLCAWVSPRDYEQYFGPGTRLTVT.